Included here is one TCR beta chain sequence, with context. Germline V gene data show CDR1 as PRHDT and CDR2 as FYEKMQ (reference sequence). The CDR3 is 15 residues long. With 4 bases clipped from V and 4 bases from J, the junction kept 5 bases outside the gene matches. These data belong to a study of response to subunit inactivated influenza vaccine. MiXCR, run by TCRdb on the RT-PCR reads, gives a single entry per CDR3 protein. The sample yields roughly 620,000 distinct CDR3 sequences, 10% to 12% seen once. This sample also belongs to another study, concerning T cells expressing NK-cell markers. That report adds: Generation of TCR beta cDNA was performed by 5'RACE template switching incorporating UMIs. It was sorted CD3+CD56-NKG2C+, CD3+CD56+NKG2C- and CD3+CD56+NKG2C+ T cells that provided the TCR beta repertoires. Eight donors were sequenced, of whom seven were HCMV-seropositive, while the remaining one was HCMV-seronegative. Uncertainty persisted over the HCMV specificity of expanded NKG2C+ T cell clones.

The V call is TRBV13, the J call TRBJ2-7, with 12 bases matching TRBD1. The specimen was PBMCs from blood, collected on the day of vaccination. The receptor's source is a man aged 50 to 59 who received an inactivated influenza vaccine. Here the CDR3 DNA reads TGTGCCAGCAGCTCGAGGGACAGGGGGCAATACGAGCAGTACTTC. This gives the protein CASSSRDRGQYEQYF.